The clone carrying this TCR beta chain has just one count. This entry comes from a study of technical replicates of blood from a handful of donors. Germline lookup yields CDR1 MGHRA and CDR2 YSYEKL. V lost 0 bases and J lost 0, with 6 bases in between. The CDR3 totals 15 residues. Generated by immunoSEQ multiplex PCR, the TCRdb table keeps only in-frame clones and is missing some. The sample lists under 100,000 clones; almost 96% were seen once. The specimen sequenced was T cells isolated from PBMCs. The V call is TRBV4-1, the J call TRBJ1-5; D gene unclear. The receptor comes from a human donor in good health. In nucleotides, the CDR3 is TGCGCCAGCAGCCAAGATTCAGGTAGCAATCAGCCCCAGCATTTT. Amino acids: CASSQDSGSNQPQHF.